This T cell receptor (beta chain) was retrieved from a study of CD8+CD57+ T cells in acquired aplastic anemia. Study at large: Each DNA sample taken from sorted CD4+ and CD8+ cells came to about 3.4 ug on average. Whole-study results and caveats: Patients and controls were found to share around 30 CD8+ CDR3 sequences. Statistical testing detected no significant gap in CD8+ Simpson's diversity between patients and controls.

TCR beta VDJ and CDR3 profiles were obtained from a genomic DNA template. TCRdb re-called the reads with MiXCR, one entry per CDR3 protein. The repertoire includes more than 150,000 distinct CDR3 sequences, about half of them detected once, and about 2.9% sits in the top ten. The length of the CDR3 is 15 residues. Deletions cut 0 bases from V and 0 bases from J, with 8 bases between. Germline loops: CDR1 SEHNR, CDR2 FQNEAQ (reference sequence). The sample holds many counts of this clonotype. Its antigen remains unknown. The V call is TRBV7-9, the J call TRBJ2-5, with a tentative D call TRBD2 (5 bases). The sample taken for sequencing was sorted CD4+, CD8+, or CD8+CD57+ T cells (not recorded which) from PBMCs. This receptor was taken from a human donor in good health. The CDR3 nucleotides are TGTGCCAGCAGCTTAGCGGGGAGCTACCAAGAGACCCAGTACTTC. This gives the protein CASSLAGSYQETQYF.